This paragraph reports one T cell receptor beta chain. Its binding antigen is unknown. Qualities for individual bases were not recorded, and no much larger clone is one base off. A MiSeq instrument was used for deep resolution sequencing, which targeted depths ranging from 1 in 1 million up to 1 in 200,000 T cells, with coverage averaging 10x for each clonotype. The immunoSEQ hsTCRB Kit was used to generate TCR beta libraries. From the authors' description of their analysis: ImmunoSEQ Data Assistant and ImmunoSEQ Analyzer were used for data analysis, and V, D and J genes were assigned according to IMGT definitions. Clonality, with values ranging from 0 to 1, was calculated as one minus the normalized Shannon entropy of productive rearrangement frequencies. Public clonotype analysis was restricted to overrepresented clonotypes comprising at least 0.05% of each patient's repertoire. More than ten age-matched healthy donor repertoires from immuneACCESS were used as controls for clonality. This immuneACCESS table, as held by TCRdb, lists in-frame sequences with V and J called but not all clones. Of the missing ones, under half trace to an unresolved V gene in checked studies; the others have no known cause. V and J calls and clone size follow that table, whereas D and trimming were derived from the DNA. In all, the sample holds approximately 300,000 clones, and roughly 80% of those were seen once. The ten largest clones take up roughly 7% of the sample.

The data derive from a study of cytotoxic CD8 clonotypes in ibrutinib-treated CLL (dated by TCRdb to about 2021). General notes on the study: The cohort included roughly 15 treatment-naive and around 10 relapsed/refractory patients; around 18 were IGHV unmutated. The response samples were drawn at a median of 12 months into treatment, with a range of roughly 6 to 36 months. Cryopreserved peripheral blood mononuclear cells were collected at three points: before therapy, at response, and at either sustained remission or disease progression. Longitudinal samples were available for about 30% of the roughly 86 trial participants. Responses were partial in around 25 patients and complete in 2; after median approximately 66 months follow-up, about 14 stayed in remission and approximately 12 progressed. On average, each sample yielded 255,043 productive templates and 85,000 to 95,000 productive rearrangements. General study outcomes and caveats: Public clonotypes were rare and either shrank or stayed stable during treatment, and the rise in clonality at ibrutinib response reflected expansion of private clonotypes. Clonality rose at ibrutinib response, remained stable during sustained remission, and dropped back toward baseline at progression. At baseline, clonality was higher than in age-matched healthy donors and showed a strong correlation with circulating CD8+ T-cell counts. Lymph node repertoires were not examined, and the timing of sampling was not matched between patients in sustained remission and those whose disease progressed.

For TCR beta library preparation, approximately 2 micrograms of genomic DNA were isolated from cryopreserved PBMCs. Longitudinal blood samples from CLL patients on ibrutinib monotherapy underwent high-throughput TCR beta sequencing. The patients were enrolled in a single-center, open-label phase 2 trial of ibrutinib monotherapy. For CDR1 and CDR2, the germline V gene lists KGHSH and LQKENI. The CDR3, cysteine through phenylalanine, is 18 amino acids long. Kept here is only the CDR3 DNA, which spans 54 bases and is read in frame from base 1. Here V drops 2 bases and J drops 2 bases, and the junction holds 15 bases not matched to any gene.

The V and J genes are TRBV18 and TRBJ2-7; TRBD1 agrees with 7 junctional bases. Here the sequenced sample was PBMCs, taken before ibrutinib treatment. This clonotype originated in a human donor with chronic lymphocytic leukemia. The CDR3 amino acid sequence is: CASSPFGPRTGLPYEQYF. The nucleotide sequence reads TGTGCCAGCTCACCATTCGGTCCGAGGACAGGACTTCCCTACGAGCAGTACTTC.